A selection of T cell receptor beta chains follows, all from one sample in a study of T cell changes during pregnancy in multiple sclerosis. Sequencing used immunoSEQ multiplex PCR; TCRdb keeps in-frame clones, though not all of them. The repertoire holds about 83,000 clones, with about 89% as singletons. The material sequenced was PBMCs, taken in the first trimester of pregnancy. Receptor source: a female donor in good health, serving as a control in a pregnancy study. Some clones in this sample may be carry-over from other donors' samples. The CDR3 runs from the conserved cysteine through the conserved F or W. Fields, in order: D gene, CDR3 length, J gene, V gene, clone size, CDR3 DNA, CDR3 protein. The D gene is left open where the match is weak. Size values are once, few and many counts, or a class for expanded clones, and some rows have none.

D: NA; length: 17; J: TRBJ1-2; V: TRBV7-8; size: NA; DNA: TGTGCCAGCAGCTTAGGCCTCTCGGACAGAGAAGTCTATGGCTACACCTTC; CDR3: CASSLGLSDREVYGYTF
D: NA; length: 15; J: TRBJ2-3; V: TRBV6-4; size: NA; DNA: TGTGCCAGCAGTCCCACTACAGGTCCCGCAGATACGCAGTATTTT; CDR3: CASSPTTGPADTQYF
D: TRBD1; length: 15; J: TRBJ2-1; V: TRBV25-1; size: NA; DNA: TGTGCCAGCAGTGAATTGGACAGGGAATACAATGAGCAGTTCTTC; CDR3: CASSELDREYNEQFF
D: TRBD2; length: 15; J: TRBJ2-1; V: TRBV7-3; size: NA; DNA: TGTGCCAGCAGCTTAGGGGGGAGGGCCATGAATGAGCAGTTCTTC; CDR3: CASSLGGRAMNEQFF
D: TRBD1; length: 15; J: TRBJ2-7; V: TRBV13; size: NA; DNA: TGTGCCAGCAGCTTGAACCCGGACAGGGGGCTGCAGCAGTACTTC; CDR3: CASSLNPDRGLQQYF
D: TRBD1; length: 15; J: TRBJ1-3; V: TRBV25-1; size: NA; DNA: TGTGCCAGCAGTACTCCCGGGACAGCCGGAAACACCATATATTTT; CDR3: CASSTPGTAGNTIYF
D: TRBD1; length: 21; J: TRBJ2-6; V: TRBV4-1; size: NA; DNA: TGCGCCAGCAGCCAAGAGTACAGGGGGCGAATCCCCCCGGATGGGGCCAACGTCCTGACTTTC; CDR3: CASSQEYRGRIPPDGANVLTF
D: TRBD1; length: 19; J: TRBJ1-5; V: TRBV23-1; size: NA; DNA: TGCGCCAGCAGTCAATCGATGGACAGGGGGTGTATGTGCAATCAGCCCCAGCATTTT; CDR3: CASSQSMDRGCMCNQPQHF
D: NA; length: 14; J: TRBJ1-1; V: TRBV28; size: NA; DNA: TGTGCCAGCCGCCCCGGCGGGGAGGGGAATGAAGCTTTCTTT; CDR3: CASRPGGEGNEAFF
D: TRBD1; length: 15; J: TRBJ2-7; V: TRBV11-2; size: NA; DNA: TGTGCCAGCAGCTTAACGCCAGGGGGAAAGTACGAGCAGTACTTC; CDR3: CASSLTPGGKYEQYF
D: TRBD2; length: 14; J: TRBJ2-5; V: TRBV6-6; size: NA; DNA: TGTGCCAGCAGTTTTAGCGGGATGGGTGAGACCCAGTACTTC; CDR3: CASSFSGMGETQYF
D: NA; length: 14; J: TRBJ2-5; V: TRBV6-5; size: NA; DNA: TGTGCCAGCGGGAGGGGGGGCTATTTGGGGACCCAGTACTTC; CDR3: CASGRGGYLGTQYF
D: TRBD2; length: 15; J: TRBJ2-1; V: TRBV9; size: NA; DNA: TGTGCCAGCAGCCTTAGCGGGGGGGCCTACAATGAGCAGTTCTTC; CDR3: CASSLSGGAYNEQFF
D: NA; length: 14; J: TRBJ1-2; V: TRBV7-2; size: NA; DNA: TGTGCCAGCAGCTTAGGGGCAAGTATATATGGCTACACCTTC; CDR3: CASSLGASIYGYTF
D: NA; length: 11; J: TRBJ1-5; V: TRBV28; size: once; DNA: TGTGCCAGCAGCACTATCACGCCCCAGCATTTT; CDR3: CASSTITPQHF
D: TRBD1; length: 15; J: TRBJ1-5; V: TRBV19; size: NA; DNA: TGTGCCAGTAGTATTACAGGGGAAAGCAATCAGCCCCAGCATTTT; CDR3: CASSITGESNQPQHF
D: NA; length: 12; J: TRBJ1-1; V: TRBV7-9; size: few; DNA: TGTGCCAGCAGCTCGGGGTTGACTGAAGCTTTCTTT; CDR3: CASSSGLTEAFF
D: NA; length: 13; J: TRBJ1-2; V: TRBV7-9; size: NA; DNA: TGTGCCAGCAGCTTAGGTTGGGGGGATGGCTACACCTTC; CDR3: CASSLGWGDGYTF
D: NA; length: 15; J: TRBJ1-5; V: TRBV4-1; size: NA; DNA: TGCGCCAGCAGCCGACAAGGTCCCAACAATCAGCCCCAGCATTTT; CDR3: CASSRQGPNNQPQHF
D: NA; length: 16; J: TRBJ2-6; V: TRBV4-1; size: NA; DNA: TGCGCCAGCAGCTCCCAGGAGGCTGCAGGGGCCAACGTCCTGACTTTC; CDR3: CASSSQEAAGANVLTF
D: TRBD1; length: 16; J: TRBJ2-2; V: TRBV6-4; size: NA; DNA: TGTGCCAGCGGAGGGGCCGGGACAGGGGGCCCCGGGGAGCTGTTTTTT; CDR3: CASGGAGTGGPGELFF
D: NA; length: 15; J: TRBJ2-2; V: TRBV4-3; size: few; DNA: TGCGCCAGCAGAATCCTCAACACAGGTCCGGGGGAGCTGTTTTTT; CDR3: CASRILNTGPGELFF
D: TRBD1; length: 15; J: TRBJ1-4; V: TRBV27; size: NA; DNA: TGTGCCAGCAGCCATACAGGGGCCTTTAATGAAAAACTGTTTTTT; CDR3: CASSHTGAFNEKLFF
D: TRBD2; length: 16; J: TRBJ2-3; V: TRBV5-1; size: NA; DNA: TGCGCCAGCAGCTCTAGCGGGAGCCGAGGAACAGATACGCAGTATTTT; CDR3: CASSSSGSRGTDTQYF
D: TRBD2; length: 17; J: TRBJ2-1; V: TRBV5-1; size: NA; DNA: TGCGCCAGCAGCCCTCTAGCGGGGGGGAGCTCCTACAATGAGCAGTTCTTC; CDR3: CASSPLAGGSSYNEQFF
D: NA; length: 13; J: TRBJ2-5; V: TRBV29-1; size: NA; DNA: TGCGGCTACCTCGATGGGGGGGCGGAGACCCAGTACTTC; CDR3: CGYLDGGAETQYF
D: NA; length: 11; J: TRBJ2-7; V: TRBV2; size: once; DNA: TGTGCCAGCAGTGTCCGCTACGAGCAGTACTTC; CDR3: CASSVRYEQYF
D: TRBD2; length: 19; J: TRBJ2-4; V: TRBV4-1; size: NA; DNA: TGCGCCAGCAGCCAAGATCGGGGGGGGTCCAAGCTAGCCAAAAACATTCAGTACTTC; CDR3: CASSQDRGGSKLAKNIQYF
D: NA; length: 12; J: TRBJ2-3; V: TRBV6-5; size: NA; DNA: TGTGCCAGCAGCGGAGGACCCGGGGGGCAGTATTTT; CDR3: CASSGGPGGQYF
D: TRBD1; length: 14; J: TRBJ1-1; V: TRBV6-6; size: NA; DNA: TGTGCCAGCAGACTGGAGGGGGCGAACACTGAAGCTTTCTTT; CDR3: CASRLEGANTEAFF
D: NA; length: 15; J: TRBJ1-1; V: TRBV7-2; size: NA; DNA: TGTGCCAGCAGCTTAGCGACACAGGTGAACACTGAAGCTTTCTTT; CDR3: CASSLATQVNTEAFF
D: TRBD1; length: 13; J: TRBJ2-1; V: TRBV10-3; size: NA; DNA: TGTGCCACGGACAGGGGGCGTGGGAATGAGCAGTTCTTC; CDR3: CATDRGRGNEQFF
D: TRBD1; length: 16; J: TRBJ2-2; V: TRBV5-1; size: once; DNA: TGCGCCAGCAGCTCCCCGGGACAGGGTTTAACCGGGGAGCTGTTTTTT; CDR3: CASSSPGQGLTGELFF
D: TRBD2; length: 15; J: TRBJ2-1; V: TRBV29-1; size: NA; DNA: TGCAGCGTCGATGCCTCAGGTCTAGCGGGAAATGGGCAGTTCTTC; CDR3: CSVDASGLAGNGQFF
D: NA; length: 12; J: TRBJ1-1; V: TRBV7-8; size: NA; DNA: TGTGCCAGCAGCTCCTCCCCCGCTGAAGCTTTCTTT; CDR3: CASSSSPAEAFF
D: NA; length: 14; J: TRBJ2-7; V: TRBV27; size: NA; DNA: TGTGCCAGCAGTTTAACCCTCACCGGCTACGAGCAGTACTTC; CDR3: CASSLTLTGYEQYF
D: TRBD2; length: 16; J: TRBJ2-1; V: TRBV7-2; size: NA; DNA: TGTGCCAGCAGCTCACAAAGCGGGGGGTTTTACAATGAGCAGTTCTTC; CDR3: CASSSQSGGFYNEQFF
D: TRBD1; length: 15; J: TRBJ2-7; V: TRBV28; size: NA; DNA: TGTGCCAGCACCAAGGGGGCAGGGCGCTCCTACGAGCAGTACTTC; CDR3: CASTKGAGRSYEQYF
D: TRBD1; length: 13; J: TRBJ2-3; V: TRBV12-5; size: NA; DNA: TGTGCTAGTGGCCGACAGGGATCAGATACGCAGTATTTT; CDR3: CASGRQGSDTQYF
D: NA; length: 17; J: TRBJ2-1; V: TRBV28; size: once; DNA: TGTGCCAGCAGTTTAGGAGGGGACAGTTGGCTATACAATGAGCAGTTCTTC; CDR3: CASSLGGDSWLYNEQFF
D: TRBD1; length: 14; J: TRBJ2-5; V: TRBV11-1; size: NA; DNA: TGTGCCAGCGAGACCAGGGGGCTACAAGAGACCCAGTACTTC; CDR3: CASETRGLQETQYF
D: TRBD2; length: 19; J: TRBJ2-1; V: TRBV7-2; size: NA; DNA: TGTGCCAGCAGCTCTCCCGGGACTAGCGGGGGTAGCTCCTACAATGAGCAGTTCTTC; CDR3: CASSSPGTSGGSSYNEQFF
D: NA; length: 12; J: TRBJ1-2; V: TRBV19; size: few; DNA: TGTGCCAGTAAAAAGGGGGACTATGGCTACACCTTC; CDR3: CASKKGDYGYTF
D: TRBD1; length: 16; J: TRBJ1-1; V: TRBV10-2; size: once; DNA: TGCGCCAGCAGCGGAAAGACAGGGGCAGGGGACACTGAAGCTTTCTTT; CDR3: CASSGKTGAGDTEAFF
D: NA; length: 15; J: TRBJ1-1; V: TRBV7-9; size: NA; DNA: TGTGCCAGCTCCTTATCGGGGGGAGCGGACACTGAAGCTTTCTTT; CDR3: CASSLSGGADTEAFF
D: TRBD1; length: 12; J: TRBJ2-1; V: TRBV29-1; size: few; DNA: TGCAGCGTCGAAGGGGGCTCGAATGAGCAGTTCTTC; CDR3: CSVEGGSNEQFF
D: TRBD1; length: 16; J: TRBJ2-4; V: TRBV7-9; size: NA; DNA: TGTGCCAGCAGTTCCCCACAGGGGGCGGCCAAAAACATTCAGTACTTC; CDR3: CASSSPQGAAKNIQYF
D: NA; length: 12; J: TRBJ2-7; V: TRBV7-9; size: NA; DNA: TGTGCCAGCAGCTTTTATCACGGCGAGCAGTACTTC; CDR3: CASSFYHGEQYF
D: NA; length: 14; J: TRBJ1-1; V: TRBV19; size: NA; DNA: TGTGCCAGTAGTATGGGCCAATTGAACACTGAAGCTTTCTTT; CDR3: CASSMGQLNTEAFF
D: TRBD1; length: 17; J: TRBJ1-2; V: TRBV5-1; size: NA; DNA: TGCGCCAGCAGCTGGGGACAGCTATTGTCCACTAACTATGGCTACACCTTC; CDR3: CASSWGQLLSTNYGYTF
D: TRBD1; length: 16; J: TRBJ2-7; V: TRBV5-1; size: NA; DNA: TGCGCCAGCACCCCGAGGACAGGGGCCCCGACCTACGAGCAGTACTTC; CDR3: CASTPRTGAPTYEQYF
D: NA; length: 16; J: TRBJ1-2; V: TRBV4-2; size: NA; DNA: TGTGCTAGCAGCCGATTACAGGGCCCGTCTAACTATGGCTACACCTTC; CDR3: CASSRLQGPSNYGYTF
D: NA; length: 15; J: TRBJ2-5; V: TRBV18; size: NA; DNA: TGTGCCAGCTCACCAGACGGCGGGATCCAAGAGACCCAGTACTTC; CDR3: CASSPDGGIQETQYF